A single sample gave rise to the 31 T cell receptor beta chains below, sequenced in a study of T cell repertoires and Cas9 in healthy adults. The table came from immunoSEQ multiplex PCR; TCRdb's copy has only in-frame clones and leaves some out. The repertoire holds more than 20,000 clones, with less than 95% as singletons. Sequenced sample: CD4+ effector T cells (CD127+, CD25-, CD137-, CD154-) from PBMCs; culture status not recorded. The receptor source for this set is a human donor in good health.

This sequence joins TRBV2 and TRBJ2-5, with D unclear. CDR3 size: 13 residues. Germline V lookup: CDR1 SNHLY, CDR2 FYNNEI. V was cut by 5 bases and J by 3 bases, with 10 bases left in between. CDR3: CASSRRREETQYF. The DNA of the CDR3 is TGTGCCAGCAGTCGCAGGAGAGAAGAGACCCAGTACTTC.

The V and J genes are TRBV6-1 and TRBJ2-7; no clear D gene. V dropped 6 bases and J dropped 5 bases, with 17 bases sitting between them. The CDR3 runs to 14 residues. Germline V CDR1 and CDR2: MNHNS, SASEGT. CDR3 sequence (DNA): TGTGCCAGCAGGGAAACCGGCGCGGTCCACGAGCAGTACTTC. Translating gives CASRETGAVHEQYF.

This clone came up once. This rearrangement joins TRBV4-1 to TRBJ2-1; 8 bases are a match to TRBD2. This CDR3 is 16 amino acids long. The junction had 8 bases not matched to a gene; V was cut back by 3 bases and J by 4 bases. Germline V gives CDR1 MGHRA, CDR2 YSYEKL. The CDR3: CASSQSLADNYNEQFF. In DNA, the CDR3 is TGCGCCAGCAGCCAGTCACTAGCGGATAATTACAATGAGCAGTTCTTC.

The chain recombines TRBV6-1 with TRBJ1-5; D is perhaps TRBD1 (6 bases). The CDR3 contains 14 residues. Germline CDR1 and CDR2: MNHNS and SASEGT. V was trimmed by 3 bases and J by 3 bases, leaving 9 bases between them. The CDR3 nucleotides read TGTGCCAGCAGTGAGGGGGGCTACAATCAGCCCCAGCATTTT. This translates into CASSEGGYNQPQHF.

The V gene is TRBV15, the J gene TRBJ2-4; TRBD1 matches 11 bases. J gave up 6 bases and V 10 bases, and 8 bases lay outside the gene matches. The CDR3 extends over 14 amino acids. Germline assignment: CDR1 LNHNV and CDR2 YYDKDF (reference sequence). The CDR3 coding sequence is TGTGCCAGACAAGCCGGGACAGGGGGAAACATTCAGTACTTC. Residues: CARQAGTGGNIQYF.

The CDR3 sequence is CASSLSGRASDEQFF. CDR3 coding DNA: TGTGCCAGCAGCCTTAGCGGGAGGGCGTCGGATGAGCAGTTCTTC. This chain links TRBV9 with TRBJ2-1; 11 bases match TRBD2. From germline, CDR1 is SGDLS and CDR2 YYNGEE. This CDR3 contains 15 residues. With 4 bases clipped from V and 8 bases from J, the junction kept 8 bases outside the gene matches.

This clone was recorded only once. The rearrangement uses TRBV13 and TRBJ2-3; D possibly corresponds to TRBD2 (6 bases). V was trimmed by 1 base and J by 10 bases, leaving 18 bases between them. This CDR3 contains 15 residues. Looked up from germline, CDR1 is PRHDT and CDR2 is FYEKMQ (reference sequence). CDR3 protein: CASSLARAGRLSQYF. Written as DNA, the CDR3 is TGTGCCAGCAGCTTAGCGCGTGCGGGGAGGTTATCGCAGTATTTT.

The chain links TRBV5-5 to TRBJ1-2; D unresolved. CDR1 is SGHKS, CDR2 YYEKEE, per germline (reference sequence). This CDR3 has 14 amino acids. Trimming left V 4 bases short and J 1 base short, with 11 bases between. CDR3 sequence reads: CASSPEPGNYGYTF. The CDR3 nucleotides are TGTGCCAGCAGCCCAGAGCCTGGTAACTATGGCTACACCTTC.

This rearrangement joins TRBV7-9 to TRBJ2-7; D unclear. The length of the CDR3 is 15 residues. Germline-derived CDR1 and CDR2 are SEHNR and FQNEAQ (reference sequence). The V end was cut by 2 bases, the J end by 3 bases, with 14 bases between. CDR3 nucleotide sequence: TGTGCCAGCAGCTTACAGGCAGGCACAAACTACGAGCAGTACTTC. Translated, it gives CASSLQAGTNYEQYF.

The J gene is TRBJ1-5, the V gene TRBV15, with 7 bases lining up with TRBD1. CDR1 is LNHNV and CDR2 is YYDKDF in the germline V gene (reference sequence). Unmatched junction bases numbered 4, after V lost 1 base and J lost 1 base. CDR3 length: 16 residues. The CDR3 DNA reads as TGTGCCACCAGCAGAGGGGGACAGTTCAGCAATCAGCCCCAGCATTTT. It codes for CATSRGGQFSNQPQHF.

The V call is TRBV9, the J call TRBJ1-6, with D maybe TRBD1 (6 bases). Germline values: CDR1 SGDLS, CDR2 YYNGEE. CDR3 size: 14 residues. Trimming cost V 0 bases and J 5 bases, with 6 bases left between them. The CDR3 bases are TGTGCCAGCAGCGTAGCAGGGGATAATTCACCCCTCCACTTT. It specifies CASSVAGDNSPLHF.

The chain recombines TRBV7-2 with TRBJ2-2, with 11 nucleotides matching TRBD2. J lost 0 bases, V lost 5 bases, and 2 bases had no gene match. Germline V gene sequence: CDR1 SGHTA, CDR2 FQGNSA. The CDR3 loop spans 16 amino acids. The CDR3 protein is CASSPSGGTNTGELFF. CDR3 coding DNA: TGTGCCAGCAGCCCTAGCGGGGGGACGAACACCGGGGAGCTGTTTTTT.

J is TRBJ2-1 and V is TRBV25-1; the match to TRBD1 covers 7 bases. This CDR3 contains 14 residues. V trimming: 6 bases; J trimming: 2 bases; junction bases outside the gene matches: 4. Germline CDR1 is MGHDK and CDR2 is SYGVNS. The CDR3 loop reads CASSRDRTYNEQFF. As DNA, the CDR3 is TGTGCCAGCAGCCGGGACAGAACCTACAATGAGCAGTTCTTC.

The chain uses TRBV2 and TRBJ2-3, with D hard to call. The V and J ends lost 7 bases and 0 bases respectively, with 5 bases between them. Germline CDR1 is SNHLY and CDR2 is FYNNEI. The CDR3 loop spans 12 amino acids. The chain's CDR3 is CASTNSTDTQYF. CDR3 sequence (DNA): TGTGCCAGCACCAATAGCACAGATACGCAGTATTTT. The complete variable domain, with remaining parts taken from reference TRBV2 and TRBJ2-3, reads EPEVTQTPSHQVTQMGQEVILRCVPISNHLYFYWYRQILGQKVEFLVSFYNNEISEKSEIFDDQFSVERPDGSNFTLKIRSTKLEDSAMYFCASTNSTDTQYFGPGTRLTVL.

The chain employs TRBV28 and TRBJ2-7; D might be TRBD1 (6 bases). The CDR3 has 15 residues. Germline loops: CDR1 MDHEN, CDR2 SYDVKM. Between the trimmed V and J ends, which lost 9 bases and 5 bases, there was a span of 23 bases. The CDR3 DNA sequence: TGTGCCAGGTTCCGGACCGGGACACCGAAAAACGAGCAGTACGTC. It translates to CARFRTGTPKNEQYV.

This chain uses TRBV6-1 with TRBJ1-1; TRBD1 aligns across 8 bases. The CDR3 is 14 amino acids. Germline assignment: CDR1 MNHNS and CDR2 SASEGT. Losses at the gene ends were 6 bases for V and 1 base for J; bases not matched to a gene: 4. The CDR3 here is CASRPGQANTEAFF. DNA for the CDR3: TGTGCCAGCAGACCGGGACAGGCGAACACTGAAGCTTTCTTT.

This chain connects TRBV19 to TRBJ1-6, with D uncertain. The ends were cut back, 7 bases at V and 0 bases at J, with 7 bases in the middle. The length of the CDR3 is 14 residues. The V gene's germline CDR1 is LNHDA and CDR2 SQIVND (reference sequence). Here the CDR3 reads CASTTSSYNSPLHF. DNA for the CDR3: TGTGCCAGTACCACCAGCTCCTATAATTCACCCCTCCACTTT.

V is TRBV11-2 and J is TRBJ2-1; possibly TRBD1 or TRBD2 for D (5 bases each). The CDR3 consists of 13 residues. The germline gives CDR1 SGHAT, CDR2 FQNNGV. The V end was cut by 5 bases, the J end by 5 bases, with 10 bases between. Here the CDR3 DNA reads TGTGCCAGCAGCCTGGGACCAAACAATGAGCAGTTCTTC. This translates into CASSLGPNNEQFF. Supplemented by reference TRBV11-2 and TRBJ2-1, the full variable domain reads EAGVAQSPRYKIIEKRQSVAFWCNPISGHATLYWYQQILGQGPKLLIQFQNNGVVDDSQLPKDRFSAERLKGVDSTLKIQPAKLEDSAVYLCASSLGPNNEQFFGPGTRLTVL.

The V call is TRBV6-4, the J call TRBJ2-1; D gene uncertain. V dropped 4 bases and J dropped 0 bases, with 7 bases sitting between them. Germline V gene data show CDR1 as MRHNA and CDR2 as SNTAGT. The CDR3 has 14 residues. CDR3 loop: CASSAQFSYNEQFF. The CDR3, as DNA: TGTGCCAGCAGTGCCCAGTTCTCCTACAATGAGCAGTTCTTC.

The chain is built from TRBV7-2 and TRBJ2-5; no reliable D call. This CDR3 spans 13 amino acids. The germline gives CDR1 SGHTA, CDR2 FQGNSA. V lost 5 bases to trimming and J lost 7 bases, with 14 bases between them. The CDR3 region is CASSPTGGGTQYF. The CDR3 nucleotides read TGTGCCAGCAGCCCGACGGGCGGCGGGACCCAGTACTTC. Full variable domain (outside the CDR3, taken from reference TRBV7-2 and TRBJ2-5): GAGVSQSPSNKVTEKGKDVELRCDPISGHTALYWYRQSLGQGLEFLIYFQGNSAPDKSGLPSDRFSAERTGGSVSTLTIQRTQQEDSAVYLCASSPTGGGTQYFGPGTRLLVL.

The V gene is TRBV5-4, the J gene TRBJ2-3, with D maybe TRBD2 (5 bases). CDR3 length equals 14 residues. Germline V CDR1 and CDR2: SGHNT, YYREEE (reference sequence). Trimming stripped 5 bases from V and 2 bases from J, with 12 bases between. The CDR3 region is CASRTSGDTDTQYF. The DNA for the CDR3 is TGTGCCAGCAGAACTTCCGGGGACACAGATACGCAGTATTTT.

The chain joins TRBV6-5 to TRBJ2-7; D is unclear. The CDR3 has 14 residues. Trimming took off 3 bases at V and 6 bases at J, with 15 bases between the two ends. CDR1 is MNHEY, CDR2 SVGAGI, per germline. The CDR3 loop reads CASSYSHPEGEQYF. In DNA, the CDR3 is TGTGCCAGCAGTTATTCCCACCCGGAAGGCGAGCAGTACTTC.

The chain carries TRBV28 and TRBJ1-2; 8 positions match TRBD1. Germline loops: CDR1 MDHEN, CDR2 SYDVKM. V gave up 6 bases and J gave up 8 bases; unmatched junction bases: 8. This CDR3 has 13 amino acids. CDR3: CASRADRGSGYTF. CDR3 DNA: TGTGCCAGCAGAGCCGACAGGGGAAGCGGCTACACCTTC.

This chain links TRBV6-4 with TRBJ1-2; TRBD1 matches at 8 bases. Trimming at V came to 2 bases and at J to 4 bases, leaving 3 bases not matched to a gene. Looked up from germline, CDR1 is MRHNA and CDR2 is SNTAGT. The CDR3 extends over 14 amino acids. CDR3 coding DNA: TGTGCCAGCAGTGACGGACAGGGAGGCTATGGCTACACCTTC. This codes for CASSDGQGGYGYTF.

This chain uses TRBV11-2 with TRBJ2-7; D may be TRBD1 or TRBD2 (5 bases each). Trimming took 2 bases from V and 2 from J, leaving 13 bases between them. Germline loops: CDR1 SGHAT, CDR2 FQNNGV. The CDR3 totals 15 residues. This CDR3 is CASSLQGVATYEQYF. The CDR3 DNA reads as TGTGCCAGCAGCTTACAGGGAGTAGCTACCTACGAGCAGTACTTC.

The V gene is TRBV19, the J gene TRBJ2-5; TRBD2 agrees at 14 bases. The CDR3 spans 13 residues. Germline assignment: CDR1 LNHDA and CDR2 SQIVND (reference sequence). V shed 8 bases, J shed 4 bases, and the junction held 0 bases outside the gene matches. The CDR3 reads CASGTSGRETQYF. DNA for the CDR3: TGTGCCAGTGGGACTAGCGGGAGAGAGACCCAGTACTTC.

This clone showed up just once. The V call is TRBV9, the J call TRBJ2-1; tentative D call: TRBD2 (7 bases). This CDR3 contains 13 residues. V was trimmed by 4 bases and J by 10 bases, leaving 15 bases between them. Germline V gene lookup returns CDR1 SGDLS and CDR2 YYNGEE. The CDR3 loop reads CASSLGGGSEQFF. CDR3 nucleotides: TGTGCCAGCAGCCTAGGGGGGGGGAGCGAGCAGTTCTTC.

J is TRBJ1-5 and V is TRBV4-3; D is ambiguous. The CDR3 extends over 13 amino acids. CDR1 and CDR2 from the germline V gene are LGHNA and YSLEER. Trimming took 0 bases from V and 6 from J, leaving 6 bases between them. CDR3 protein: CASSQDLGQPQHF. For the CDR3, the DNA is TGCGCCAGCAGCCAAGATCTAGGTCAGCCCCAGCATTTT.

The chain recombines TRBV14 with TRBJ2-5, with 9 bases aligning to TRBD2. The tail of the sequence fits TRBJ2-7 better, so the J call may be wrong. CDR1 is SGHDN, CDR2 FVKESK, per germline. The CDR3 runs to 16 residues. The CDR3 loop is CASSQAGLAGTYEQYF. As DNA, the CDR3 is TGTGCCAGCAGCCAAGCGGGGCTAGCGGGGACCTACGAGCAGTACTTC.

CDR3 nucleotide sequence: TGTGCCAGCAGCAACGGTTACAGGGGCAGGGAGACCCAGTACTTC. Amino acid sequence: CASSNGYRGRETQYF. The J gene is TRBJ2-5, the V gene TRBV7-9; 7 positions match TRBD1. V lost 5 bases and J lost 5; bases outside the gene matches: 11. The germline V gene encodes CDR1 SEHNR and CDR2 FQNEAQ (reference sequence). The CDR3 consists of 15 residues.

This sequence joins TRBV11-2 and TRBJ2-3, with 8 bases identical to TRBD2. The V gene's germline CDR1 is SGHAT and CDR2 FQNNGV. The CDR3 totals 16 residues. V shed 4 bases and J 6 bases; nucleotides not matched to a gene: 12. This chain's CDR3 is CASSSRVGGAQDTQYF. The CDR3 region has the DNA TGTGCCAGCAGCTCGCGGGTCGGGGGGGCCCAGGATACGCAGTATTTT.